The rows below give T cell receptor beta chains drawn from one sample of a study of blood T cell repertoires in COVID-19. TCRdb's copy holds only in-frame clones and misses some; the assay was immunoSEQ multiplex PCR. This repertoire shows approximately 120,000 clones, approximately 74% found once; its top ten account for roughly 5%. Material: peripheral blood. The source of these receptors is a man aged 60 to 69 with acute or convalescent COVID-19. The CDR3 runs from the conserved cysteine through the conserved F or W. Each record gives: V gene, D gene, J gene, clone size, CDR3 DNA, CDR3 protein. The D gene is left open where the match is weak. A row's size may be missing; if present it is once, few, many or a size class.

TRBV11-2	.	TRBJ1-2	.	TGTGCCAGCAGCCCGAGTTCGCAGGGCAACTATGGCTACACCTTC	CASSPSSQGNYGYTF
TRBV4-1	TRBD2	TRBJ2-1	.	TGCGCCAGCAGCCCCGAACTAGCGGACTACAATGAGCAGTTCTTC	CASSPELADYNEQFF
TRBV2	.	TRBJ1-1	few	TGTGCCAGCATGCAGGGGACGGGGACTGAAGCTTTCTTT	CASMQGTGTEAFF
TRBV9	TRBD2	TRBJ2-1	.	TGTGCCAGCAGCTCTAGCGGGGTTGTGGGAAATGAGCAGTTCTTC	CASSSSGVVGNEQFF
TRBV2	TRBD2	TRBJ2-2	.	TGTGCCAGCAGTGGAGGGACTAGGTCCACCGGGGAGCTGTTTTTT	CASSGGTRSTGELFF
TRBV4-1	TRBD1	TRBJ1-2	.	TGCGCCAGCAGCCAAGCTGGGACAGGGAAGTACTATGGCTACACCTTC	CASSQAGTGKYYGYTF
TRBV3-1/TRBV3-2	.	TRBJ1-5	.	TGTGCCAGCAGCCAAGGCTGGGGAGTTCAGCCCCAGCATTTT	CASSQGWGVQPQHF
TRBV5-1	TRBD2	TRBJ2-3	.	TGCGCCAGCAGCCGAGGGGGACTAGGGGGCACAGATACGCAGTATTTT	CASSRGGLGGTDTQYF
TRBV9	TRBD2	TRBJ2-3	.	TGTGCCAGCAACCTCGGGACTAGCGGGATCACAGATACGCAGTATTTT	CASNLGTSGITDTQYF
TRBV5-1	.	TRBJ1-5	.	TGCGCCAGCAGCTTGGACCAGGGTGGCAATCAGCCCCAGCATTTT	CASSLDQGGNQPQHF
TRBV20-1	.	TRBJ2-1	.	TGCAGCGCTCACATTTACAATGAGCAGTTCTTC	CSAHIYNEQFF
TRBV6-1	TRBD2	TRBJ2-1	once	TGTGCCAGCAGTGTTCCGGGACTAGCGGGAGAAAATGAGCAGTTCTTC	CASSVPGLAGENEQFF
TRBV28	TRBD1	TRBJ1-5	few	TGTGCCAGCAGTGGACAGGTGACGGGCAATCAGCCCCAGCATTTT	CASSGQVTGNQPQHF
TRBV5-4	TRBD2	TRBJ2-2	.	TGTGCCAGCAGCCCCCGGACTAGCGGGAAAACCGGGGAGCTGTTTTTT	CASSPRTSGKTGELFF
TRBV30	.	TRBJ1-6	.	TGTGCCACGGAGGAGGGCTATAATTCACCCCTCCACTTT	CATEEGYNSPLHF
TRBV7-9	.	TRBJ1-4	.	TGTGCCAGCAGCTCCTCGGTGGGGCACAGGAATATAAAACTGTTTTTT	CASSSSVGHRNIKLFF
TRBV5-6	TRBD2	TRBJ2-7	.	TGTGCCAGCAGCGTGACTAGCGGAGACTCCTACGAGCAGTACTTC	CASSVTSGDSYEQYF
TRBV7-8	TRBD2	TRBJ2-5	.	TGTGCCAGCAGCTCGGGACTAGCGGGACAAGAGACCCAGTACTTC	CASSSGLAGQETQYF
TRBV7-9	TRBD1	TRBJ1-2	.	TGTGCCAGCAACTTAACAGGGGTTGGCTACACCTTC	CASNLTGVGYTF
TRBV7-8	.	TRBJ2-1	.	TGTGCCAGCAGCTTTGTAGGGGGGGTATACAATGAGCAGTTCTTC	CASSFVGGVYNEQFF
TRBV7-3	.	TRBJ1-1	.	TGTGCCAGCAGCTTCACAGGGAACACTGAAGCTTTCTTT	CASSFTGNTEAFF
TRBV11-3	TRBD1	TRBJ2-3	.	TGTGCCAGCAGCCCCGGACAGGTTGCCGGAACAGATACGCAGTATTTT	CASSPGQVAGTDTQYF
TRBV19	TRBD1	TRBJ1-2	.	TGTGCCAGTACCCGGGACAGGGCCAACTATGGCTACACCTTC	CASTRDRANYGYTF
TRBV18	.	TRBJ2-3	.	TGTGCCAGCTCACCACCCAGCGGCACAGATACGCAGTATTTT	CASSPPSGTDTQYF
TRBV19	TRBD1	TRBJ1-5	many	TGTGCCAGTAGTGTCACAGGGGCGAGCAATCAGCCCCAGCATTTT	CASSVTGASNQPQHF